This is a list of T cell receptor beta chains from one sample in a study of HIV-infected patients and healthy controls. TCRdb passed the 5' RACE reads through MiXCR, listing each CDR3 protein once. This sample carries roughly 9,800 distinct CDR3 sequences, about 10% of them seen once, and the ten largest clones take over 15%. The specimen was blood, collected before antiretroviral therapy. These receptors were taken from an adult with HIV infection. CDR3s include the opening cysteine and the closing phenylalanine or tryptophan. A D gene is named only where the DNA matches it firmly. Clone size, where shown, is once, few, many, or a class for clones that have expanded.

-	TRBJ2-7	TRBD1	TRBV4-2	CASSQGQGYYEQYF	TGTGCCAGCAGCCAAGGACAGGGCTACTACGAGCAGTACTTC
few	TRBJ2-3	-	TRBV4-2	CASSQDGQSTDTQYF	TGTGCCAGCAGCCAAGATGGGCAGAGCACAGATACGCAGTATTTT
many	TRBJ2-3	-	TRBV14	CASSQGEVSSFTDTQYF	TGTGCCAGCAGCCAAGGGGAGGTATCTAGCTTTACAGATACGCAGTATTTT
few	TRBJ2-4	-	TRBV27	CASSQLSYSGLAKNIQYF	TGTGCCAGCAGTCAACTCTCTTATAGCGGCTTAGCCAAAAACATTCAGTACTTC
medium-sized	TRBJ1-3	TRBD1	TRBV12-3/TRBV12-4	CASSKGQTISGNTIYF	TGTGCCAGCAGTAAGGGACAGACCATCTCTGGAAACACCATATATTTT
many	TRBJ2-1	-	TRBV27	CASSRDINYNEQFF	TGTGCCAGCAGCAGGGACATCAACTACAATGAGCAGTTCTTC
many	TRBJ2-1	-	TRBV4-3	CASSQASAGTDNEQFF	TGCGCCAGCAGCCAAGCCTCTGCAGGGACGGACAATGAGCAGTTCTTC
many	TRBJ2-7	TRBD2	TRBV20-1	CSADPGLAEMNSEQYF	TGCAGTGCCGATCCGGGACTAGCAGAAATGAACAGCGAGCAGTACTTC
few	TRBJ1-5	-	TRBV30	CAWSPQPNQPQHF	TGTGCCTGGAGCCCCCAGCCCAATCAGCCCCAGCATTTT
-	TRBJ2-1	TRBD2	TRBV7-2	CASRRTSGGNEQFF	TGTGCCAGCAGGCGGACTAGCGGTGGCAATGAGCAGTTCTTC
medium-sized	TRBJ2-7	-	TRBV20-1	CSANLAYEQYF	TGCAGTGCTAATCTAGCTTACGAGCAGTACTTC
-	TRBJ1-1	-	TRBV6-2/TRBV6-3	CASSYPGLNTEAFF	TGTGCCAGCAGTTACCCCGGCTTGAACACTGAAGCTTTCTTT
many	TRBJ2-5	TRBD2	TRBV10-3	CAISESLGGKDAGLTQYF	TGTGCCATCAGTGAGTCGCTCGGGGGGAAGGACGCCGGCCTGACCCAGTACTTC
many	TRBJ2-7	-	TRBV7-2	CASSPSYEQYF	TGTGCCAGCAGCCCCTCCTACGAGCAGTACTTC
many	TRBJ2-3	TRBD2	TRBV12-3/TRBV12-4	CASSFGAGGSSSTDTQYF	TGTGCCAGCAGTTTCGGGGCGGGGGGCTCATCAAGCACAGATACGCAGTATTTT
many	TRBJ1-1	-	TRBV18	CASSPPGDGNTEAFF	TGTGCCAGCTCACCACCGGGGGACGGTAACACTGAAGCTTTCTTT
many	TRBJ2-1	-	TRBV6-1	CASSRSQDNEQFF	TGTGCCAGCAGCAGATCCCAGGACAATGAGCAGTTCTTC
many	TRBJ2-1	-	TRBV18	CASSPYEDEQFF	TGTGCCAGCTCACCATACGAAGATGAGCAGTTCTTC
few	TRBJ1-1	-	TRBV5-1	CASSVLLRGTEAFF	TGCGCCAGCAGCGTACTCCTGAGGGGAACTGAAGCTTTCTTT
many	TRBJ2-3	TRBD2	TRBV19	CASSFSARGTDTQYF	TGTGCCAGTAGTTTTTCGGCGCGGGGGACAGATACGCAGTATTTT
many	TRBJ1-4	-	TRBV4-2	CASSPTRGPTNEKLFF	TGTGCCAGCAGTCCAACCCGGGGGCCGACTAATGAAAAACTGTTTTTT
-	TRBJ1-1	TRBD1	TRBV6-2/TRBV6-3	CASRLIGQGEAFF	TGTGCCAGCAGGCTAATCGGACAGGGAGAAGCTTTCTTT
many	TRBJ1-5	-	TRBV10-3	CAISLSGLSNQPQHF	TGTGCCATCAGCCTATCGGGACTGAGCAATCAGCCCCAGCATTTT
large	TRBJ2-1	-	TRBV12-3/TRBV12-4	CASSLPSRWDSSDEQFF	TGTGCCAGCAGTTTGCCCTCCAGATGGGACTCCAGCGATGAGCAGTTCTTC
many	TRBJ2-1	-	TRBV6-2/TRBV6-3	CASSSWLEQFF	TGTGCCAGCAGTTCTTGGCTAGAGCAGTTCTTC
many	TRBJ2-7	-	TRBV20-1	CSASQAYEQYF	TGCAGTGCTAGCCAGGCCTACGAGCAGTACTTC
many	TRBJ1-1	-	TRBV5-4	CASSLRQTGNTEAFF	TGTGCCAGCAGCTTGAGACAGACTGGTAACACTGAAGCTTTCTTT
many	TRBJ2-7	TRBD2	TRBV27	CASSFSVLAATYEQYF	TGTGCCAGCAGTTTTTCCGTCCTAGCGGCGACCTACGAGCAGTACTTC
-	TRBJ2-5	TRBD2	TRBV10-3	CAISSLRTSGSRTQYF	TGTGCCATCAGTAGCCTCAGGACTAGCGGGAGTAGGACCCAGTACTTC
many	TRBJ2-2	TRBD1	TRBV20-1	CSARDHGQGATGELFF	TGCAGTGCTAGAGATCACGGTCAGGGGGCTACCGGGGAGCTGTTTTTT
many	TRBJ2-5	-	TRBV29-1	CSVHGRTNQETQYF	TGCAGCGTCCATGGCAGAACTAACCAAGAGACCCAGTACTTC
many	TRBJ1-1	-	TRBV4-1	CASSQETVDEAFF	TGCGCCAGCAGCCAAGAGACAGTGGATGAAGCTTTCTTT
many	TRBJ1-2	TRBD1	TRBV5-6	CASSFGFSIRGRDYGYTF	TGTGCCAGCAGCTTCGGGTTTTCAATTAGGGGGCGCGACTATGGCTACACCTTC
many	TRBJ2-1	-	TRBV20-1	CSALQGRGRRNEQFF	TGCAGTGCTCTTCAGGGGCGGGGGCGGAGGAATGAGCAGTTCTTC
medium-sized	TRBJ2-7	-	TRBV4-2	CASSQFTQGPTGPEQYF	TGTGCCAGCAGCCAATTCACGCAGGGTCCGACGGGACCCGAGCAGTACTTC
many	TRBJ2-1	TRBD2	TRBV7-2	CASPLSSGDNEQFF	TGTGCCAGCCCCCTCTCTAGCGGGGACAATGAGCAGTTCTTC
few	TRBJ1-1	-	TRBV6-5	CASSWRDTEAFF	TGTGCCAGCAGTTGGAGAGACACTGAAGCTTTCTTT
-	TRBJ2-3	TRBD2	TRBV10-3	CAISSGTADTQYF	TGTGCCATCAGTAGCGGGACCGCAGATACGCAGTATTTT
many	TRBJ2-7	-	TRBV19	CASSGDSLYEQYF	TGTGCCAGTAGTGGGGACTCGCTCTACGAGCAGTACTTC
many	TRBJ2-5	-	TRBV5-1	CASSWYQETQYF	TGCGCCAGCAGCTGGTACCAAGAGACCCAGTACTTC
many	TRBJ2-1	-	TRBV6-1	CASSGLVGPLNEQFF	TGTGCCAGCAGTGGGCTAGTGGGCCCTCTCAATGAGCAGTTCTTC
many	TRBJ1-5	-	TRBV28	CASLISNQPQHF	TGTGCCAGCCTCATTAGCAATCAGCCCCAGCATTTT
-	TRBJ1-6	TRBD1	TRBV15	CATGEGQAHNSPLHF	TGTGCCACCGGCGAAGGACAGGCTCATAATTCACCCCTCCACTTT
many	TRBJ2-7	-	TRBV30	CAWRDSAYEQYF	TGTGCCTGGAGGGACAGCGCCTACGAGCAGTACTTC
medium-sized	TRBJ2-3	-	TRBV4-2	CASSQEQGRGDTQYF	TGTGCCAGCAGCCAGGAACAGGGGCGGGGAGATACGCAGTATTTT
many	TRBJ2-1	TRBD1	TRBV24-1	CATSDLPGTGATF	TGTGCCACCAGTGATTTGCCCGGGACAGGGGCCACCTTC
many	TRBJ1-1	-	TRBV11-2	CASSPGGTSGAFF	TGTGCCAGCAGCCCGGGAGGTACGTCCGGCGCTTTCTTT
-	TRBJ2-1	TRBD2	TRBV9	CASSTLAGVPNEQFF	TGTGCCAGCAGCACACTAGCGGGAGTACCGAATGAGCAGTTCTTC
-	TRBJ2-1	TRBD1	TRBV6-4	CASSVEGASSYNEQIF	TGTGCCAGCAGTGTCGAGGGGGCTAGCTCCTACAATGAGCAGATCTTC
many	TRBJ2-7	TRBD1	TRBV5-4	CASSSDRGEQYF	TGTGCCAGCAGTTCCGACAGGGGCGAGCAGTACTTC
few	TRBJ2-1	-	TRBV24-1	CATSDLILGNEQFF	TGTGCCACCAGTGATTTAATCTTGGGCAATGAGCAGTTCTTC
many	TRBJ2-3	-	TRBV28	CASSLSAGSSTDTQYF	TGTGCCAGCAGTTTATCCGCGGGTTCTAGCACAGATACGCAGTATTTT
medium-sized	TRBJ2-7	TRBD1	TRBV7-6	CASSLSTGEDEQYF	TGTGCCAGCAGCTTAAGTACAGGGGAAGACGAGCAGTACTTC
many	TRBJ1-1	TRBD1	TRBV7-2	CASSSTGGRNTEAFF	TGTGCCAGCAGCTCGACAGGGGGCCGGAACACTGAAGCTTTCTTT
few	TRBJ1-2	-	TRBV29-1	CSVETHTPNYGYTF	TGCAGCGTTGAAACCCATACCCCCAACTATGGCTACACCTTC
-	TRBJ2-3	TRBD2	TRBV12-3/TRBV12-4	CASSRSGRGDTQYF	TGTGCCAGCAGCCGTAGCGGGAGGGGAGATACGCAGTATTTT
many	TRBJ2-1	TRBD2	TRBV4-3	CASSQELAGSSYNEQFF	TGCGCCAGCAGCCAGGAACTAGCGGGGAGCTCCTACAATGAGCAGTTCTTC